These 18 T cell receptor beta chains came from one sample sequenced in a study. TCRdb itself ran the 5' RACE reads through MiXCR, one entry per CDR3 protein. The sample holds about 9,100 distinct CDR3 sequences, more than 50% seen once. Sequenced material: tumor-infiltrating memory CD4+ T cells sorted from the breast tumor. Indicated subset: memory CD4+ T cells, CD4+CD45RO+CD25-. Source of these receptors: a female donor with breast cancer.

The chain has TRBV20-1 and TRBJ2-5; 7 bases fit TRBD2. The length of the CDR3 is 13 residues. Germline values: CDR1 DFQATT, CDR2 SNEGSKA (reference sequence). With V trimmed by 1 base and J by 2 bases, 1 base remained unmatched. The CDR3 spells CSARGLAQETQYF. For the CDR3, the DNA is TGCAGTGCTAGAGGACTAGCTCAAGAGACCCAGTACTTC.

This chain joins TRBV12-3 or TRBV12-4 and TRBJ1-5; D might be TRBD1 (6 bases). With 5 bases removed from V and 9 bases from J, the gap between germline ends came to 14 bases. The CDR3 consists of 13 residues. This chain's CDR3 is CASSADSLRPQHF. For the CDR3, the DNA is TGTGCCAGCAGTGCGGACAGTCTTAGGCCCCAGCATTTT.

Details on this clonotype: Compared with germline, one end of the junction differs, possibly owing to a read error. The gene calls are TRBV7-9 and TRBJ2-3; 8 bases line up with TRBD2. The CDR3 consists of 12 residues. Looked up from germline, CDR1 is SEHNR and CDR2 is FQNEAQ (reference sequence). The CDR3, as DNA: TGTGCCAGCAGCTTAGCCGGGGGGGCCTGGGATTTT. It encodes CASSLAGGAWDF.

The chain has TRBV15 and TRBJ1-4; weak D call: TRBD1 (5 bases). V lost 1 base and J lost 7, with 7 bases in between. CDR3 size: 13 residues. Germline V gene sequence: CDR1 LNHNV, CDR2 YYDKDF (reference sequence). CDR3 DNA sequence: TGTGCCACCAGCAGAGGGGGGATTGAAAAACTGTTTTTT. Translating it yields CATSRGGIEKLFF.

This sequence joins TRBV12-3 or TRBV12-4 and TRBJ1-1, with unresolved D. With 5 bases removed from V and 2 bases from J, the gap between germline ends came to 9 bases. This CDR3 comprises 13 residues. CDR3 sequence (DNA): TGTGCCAGCAGTAAACAAATCAACACTGAAGCTTTCTTT. Translated: CASSKQINTEAFF.

This clonotype was seen more than once but under ten times. The V and J genes are TRBV5-1 and TRBJ2-5; 12 bases agree with TRBD2. Germline V gives CDR1 SGHRS, CDR2 YFSETQ. Trimming removed 4 bases from V and 3 bases from J; junction bases left unmatched: 7. CDR3 length: 16 residues. The CDR3 loop reads CASSPSGRAGEETQYF. The CDR3 coding sequence is TGCGCCAGCAGCCCTAGCGGGAGGGCCGGGGAAGAGACCCAGTACTTC.

J is TRBJ2-1 and V is TRBV4-2, with TRBD2 identical over 8 bases. Trimming took 0 bases from V and 4 from J; bases not matched to a gene: 5. Looked up from germline, CDR1 is LGHNA and CDR2 is YNFKEQ. The CDR3 runs 16 residues. The CDR3 protein is CASSQEASGSYNEQFF. The CDR3 DNA reads as TGTGCCAGCAGCCAAGAAGCCAGCGGGAGTTACAATGAGCAGTTCTTC.

The chain joins TRBV5-1 to TRBJ1-5, with 8 positions matching TRBD1. The CDR3 runs 14 residues. Looked up from germline, CDR1 is SGHRS and CDR2 is YFSETQ. V lost 0 bases and J lost 4; bases outside the gene matches: 0. The DNA for the CDR3 is TGCGCCAGCAGCTTGGGGGACAGGAATCAGCCCCAGCATTTT. The encoded protein is CASSLGDRNQPQHF. The variable domain in full, with the rest retrieved from reference TRBV5-1 and TRBJ1-5, is KAGVTQTPRYLIKTRGQQVTLSCSPISGHRSVSWYQQTPGQGLQFLFEYFSETQRNKGNFPGRFSGRQFSNSRSEMNVSTLELGDSALYLCASSLGDRNQPQHFGDGTRLSIL.

The V and J genes are TRBV5-1 and TRBJ1-1; D unclear. The CDR3 length is 14 residues. Germline V gene sequence: CDR1 SGHRS, CDR2 YFSETQ. Trimming pared 7 bases from V and 4 bases from J, leaving 17 bases between. CDR3 in DNA: TGCGCCAGCCGCCACGATGGAGGGCGCACTGAAGCTTTCTTT. Translating it yields CASRHDGGRTEAFF. The complete variable domain, with remaining parts taken from reference TRBV5-1 and TRBJ1-1, reads KAGVTQTPRYLIKTRGQQVTLSCSPISGHRSVSWYQQTPGQGLQFLFEYFSETQRNKGNFPGRFSGRQFSNSRSEMNVSTLELGDSALYLCASRHDGGRTEAFFGQGTRLTVV.

The CDR3 spells CASSQEYGGDDTGELFF. The DNA of the CDR3 is TGCGCCAGCAGCCAAGAATATGGGGGAGATGACACCGGGGAGCTGTTTTTT. V is TRBV4-3 and J is TRBJ2-2; D tentatively reads TRBD1 or TRBD2 (5 bases each). V lost 0 bases to trimming and J lost 3 bases, with 14 bases between them. The CDR3 is 17 residues long. Germline assignment: CDR1 LGHNA and CDR2 YSLEER.

The chain is built from TRBV5-1 and TRBJ2-3; TRBD2 might be the D (6 bases). The V gene lost 0 bases and the J gene lost 3 bases, with 8 bases spanning the gap. The CDR3 spans 14 residues. Per the germline V gene, CDR1 is SGHRS and CDR2 is YFSETQ. The CDR3 region has the DNA TGCGCCAGCAGCTTGGAGGAGGGAACAGATACGCAGTATTTT. Translation gives CASSLEEGTDTQYF.

About this clonotype itself: At one of its ends the junction is not consistent with the germline gene, which may arise from a read error. This chain uses TRBV4-3 with TRBJ2-5; 11 nucleotides line up with TRBD2. Germline loops: CDR1 LGHNA, CDR2 YSLEER. There are 17 residues in the CDR3. The CDR3 reads CAISQGSGRVNQETQYF. The CDR3 nucleotides read TGCGCCATCAGCCAAGGTAGCGGGAGGGTTAACCAAGAGACCCAGTACTTC.

About this clonotype: Compared with germline, one end of the junction differs, possibly owing to a read error. The CDR3 region has the DNA TGTGCCCGCAGGACGACAGGGAGGACCGGGGAGCTGTTTTTT. It specifies CARRTTGRTGELFF. The chain recombines TRBV28 with TRBJ2-2; possibly TRBD1 for D (7 bases). The CDR3 has 14 residues. CDR1 is MDHEN, CDR2 SYDVKM, per germline.

This clonotype was counted between two and nine times. The chain uses TRBV29-1 and TRBJ2-5; D possibly uses TRBD1 or TRBD2 (6 bases each). The CDR3 consists of 13 residues. CDR1 SQVTM and CDR2 ANQGSEA come from the germline V gene. Between the trimmed V and J ends, which lost 2 bases and 2 bases, there was a span of 9 bases. This CDR3 reads CSVERGVQETQYF. In DNA form, the CDR3 reads TGCAGCGTTGAAAGGGGGGTACAAGAGACCCAGTACTTC.

The rearrangement links TRBV5-1 to TRBJ1-1, with unresolved D. Per germline, CDR1 SGHRS and CDR2 YFSETQ. Between the trimmed V and J ends, which lost 4 bases and 4 bases, there was a span of 14 bases. CDR3 size: 14 residues. The CDR3 DNA follows: TGCGCCAGCAGCCGCGTCGGGGTGAGCACTGAAGCTTTCTTT. Encoded protein: CASSRVGVSTEAFF.

The sample holds a few counts of this clonotype. The V and J genes are TRBV6-2 or TRBV6-3 and TRBJ2-6; D gene unclear. The length of the CDR3 is 19 residues. Germline V CDR1 and CDR2: MNHEY, SVGEGT. V gave up 2 bases and J gave up 1 base, with 18 bases separating them. CDR3 loop: CASSYSLGHRGSGANVLTF. The CDR3 DNA reads TGTGCCAGCAGTTACAGTTTGGGCCATCGAGGATCTGGGGCCAACGTCCTGACTTTC.

By its share, this clonotype is hyperexpanded. J is TRBJ2-4 and V is TRBV7-2; 7 nucleotides match TRBD2. This CDR3 has 14 amino acids. The J segment lost 5 bases and the V segment lost 5 bases, leaving 6 bases of the junction unmatched. Germline V CDR1 and CDR2: SGHTA, FQGNSA. CDR3 DNA sequence: TGTGCCAGCAGCCCCCGGCTAGCGGAAAACATTCAGTACTTC. Translation gives CASSPRLAENIQYF.

The gene calls are TRBV27 and TRBJ1-2, with TRBD1 as a possible D gene (5 bases). The CDR3 covers 14 residues. The V end was cut by 3 bases, the J end by 5 bases, with 13 bases between. Per germline, CDR1 MNHEY and CDR2 SMNVEV (reference sequence). The DNA for the CDR3 is TGTGCCAGCAGTTTGACGGCTTGGGGGTATGGCTACACCTTC. Amino acid sequence: CASSLTAWGYGYTF.